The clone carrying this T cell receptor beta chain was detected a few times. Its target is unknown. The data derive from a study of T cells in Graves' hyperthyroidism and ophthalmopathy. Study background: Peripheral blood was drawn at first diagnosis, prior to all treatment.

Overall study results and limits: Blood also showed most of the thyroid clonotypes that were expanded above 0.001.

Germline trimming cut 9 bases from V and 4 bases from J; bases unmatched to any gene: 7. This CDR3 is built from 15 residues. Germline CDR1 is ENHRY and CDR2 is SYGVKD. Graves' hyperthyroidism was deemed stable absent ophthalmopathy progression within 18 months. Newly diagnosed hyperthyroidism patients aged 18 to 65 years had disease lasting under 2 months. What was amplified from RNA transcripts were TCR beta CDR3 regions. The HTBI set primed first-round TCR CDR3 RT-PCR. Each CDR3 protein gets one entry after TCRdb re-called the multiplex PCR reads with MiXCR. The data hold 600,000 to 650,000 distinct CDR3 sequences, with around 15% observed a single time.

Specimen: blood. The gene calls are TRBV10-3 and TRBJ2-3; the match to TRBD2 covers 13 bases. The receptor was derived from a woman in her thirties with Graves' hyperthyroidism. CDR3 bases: TGTGCCATTCGCGGACTAGCGGGAGATGCAGATACGCAGTATTTT. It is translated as CAIRGLAGDADTQYF.